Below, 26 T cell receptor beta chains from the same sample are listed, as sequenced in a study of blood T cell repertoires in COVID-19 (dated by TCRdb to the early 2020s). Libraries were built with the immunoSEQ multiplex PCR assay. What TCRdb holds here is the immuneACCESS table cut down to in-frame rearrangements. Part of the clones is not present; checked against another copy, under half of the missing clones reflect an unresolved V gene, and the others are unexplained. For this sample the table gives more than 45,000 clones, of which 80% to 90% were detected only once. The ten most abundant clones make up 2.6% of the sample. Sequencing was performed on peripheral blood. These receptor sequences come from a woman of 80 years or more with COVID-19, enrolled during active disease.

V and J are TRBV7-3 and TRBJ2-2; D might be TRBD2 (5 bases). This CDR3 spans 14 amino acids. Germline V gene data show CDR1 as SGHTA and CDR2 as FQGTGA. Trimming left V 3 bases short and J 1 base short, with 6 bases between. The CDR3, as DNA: TGTGCCAGCAGCTTCGGACTGAACACCGGGGAGCTGTTTTTT. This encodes CASSFGLNTGELFF.

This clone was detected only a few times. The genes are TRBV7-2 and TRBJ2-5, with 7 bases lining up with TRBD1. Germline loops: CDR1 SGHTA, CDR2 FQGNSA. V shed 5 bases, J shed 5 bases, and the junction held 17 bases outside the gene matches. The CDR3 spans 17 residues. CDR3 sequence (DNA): TGTGCCAGCAGCGTGGGACAGTCAAAGAGGGGTCGGGAGACCCAGTACTTC. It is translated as CASSVGQSKRGRETQYF.

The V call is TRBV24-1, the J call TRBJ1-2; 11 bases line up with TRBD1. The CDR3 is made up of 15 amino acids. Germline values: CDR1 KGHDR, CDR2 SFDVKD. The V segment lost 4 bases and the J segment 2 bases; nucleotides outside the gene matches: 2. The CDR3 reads CATSERTGGNYGYTF. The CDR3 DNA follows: TGTGCCACCAGTGAGCGGACAGGGGGCAACTATGGCTACACCTTC.

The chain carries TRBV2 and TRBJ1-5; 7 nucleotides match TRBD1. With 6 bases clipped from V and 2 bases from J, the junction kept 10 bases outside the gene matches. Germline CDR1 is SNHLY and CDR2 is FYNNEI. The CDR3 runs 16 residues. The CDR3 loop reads CASRRQGWGGNQPQHF. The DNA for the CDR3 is TGTGCCAGCAGAAGACAGGGCTGGGGGGGCAATCAGCCCCAGCATTTT.

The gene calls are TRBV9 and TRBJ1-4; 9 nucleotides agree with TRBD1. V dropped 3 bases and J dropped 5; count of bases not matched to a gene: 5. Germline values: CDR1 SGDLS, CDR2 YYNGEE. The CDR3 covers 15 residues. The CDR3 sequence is CASSADGTGNEKLFF. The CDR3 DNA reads TGTGCCAGCAGCGCCGACGGGACAGGGAATGAAAAACTGTTTTTT.

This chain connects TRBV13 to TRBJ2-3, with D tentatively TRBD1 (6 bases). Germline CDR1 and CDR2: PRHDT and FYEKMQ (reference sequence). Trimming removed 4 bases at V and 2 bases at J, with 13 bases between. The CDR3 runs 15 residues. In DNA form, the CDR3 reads TGTGCCAGCAGCTCTAGGACAGACTACACAGATACGCAGTATTTT. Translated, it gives CASSSRTDYTDTQYF. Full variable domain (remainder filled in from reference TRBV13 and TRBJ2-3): AAGVIQSPRHLIKEKRETATLKCYPIPRHDTVYWYQQGPGQDPQFLISFYEKMQSDKGSIPDRFSAQQFSDYHSELNMSSLELGDSALYFCASSSRTDYTDTQYFGPGTRLTVL.

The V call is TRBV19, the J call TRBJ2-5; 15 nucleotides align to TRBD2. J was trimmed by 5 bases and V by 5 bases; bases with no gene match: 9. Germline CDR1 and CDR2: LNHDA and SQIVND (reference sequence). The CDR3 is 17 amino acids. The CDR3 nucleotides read TGTGCCAGTAGTTTGGGACTAGCGGGAGGTACAGGGGAGACCCAGTACTTC. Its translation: CASSLGLAGGTGETQYF.

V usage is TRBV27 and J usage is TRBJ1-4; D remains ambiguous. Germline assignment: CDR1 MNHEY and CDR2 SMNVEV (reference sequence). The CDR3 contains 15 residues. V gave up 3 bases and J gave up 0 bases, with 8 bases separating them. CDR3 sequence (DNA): TGTGCCAGCAGTTTTAGAACGGCAACTAATGAAAAACTGTTTTTT. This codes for CASSFRTATNEKLFF.

The DNA for the CDR3 is TGTGCCATCTCTGTAGGCCCGGGGGAGACCCAGTACTTC. It specifies CAISVGPGETQYF. The genes are TRBV10-3 and TRBJ2-5, with D perhaps matching TRBD2 (5 bases). Germline V CDR1 and CDR2: ENHRY, SYGVKD. This CDR3 comprises 13 residues. The V and J ends lost 8 bases and 5 bases respectively, with 15 bases between them.

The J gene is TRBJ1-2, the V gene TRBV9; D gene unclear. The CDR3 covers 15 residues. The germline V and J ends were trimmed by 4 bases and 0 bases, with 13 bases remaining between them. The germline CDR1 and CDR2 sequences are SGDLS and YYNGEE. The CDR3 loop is CASSLHDAANYGYTF. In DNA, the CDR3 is TGTGCCAGCAGCCTTCACGATGCAGCTAACTATGGCTACACCTTC.

The CDR3 bases are TGTGCCAGCATGGGGGCAGACTCCTACGAGCAGTACTTC. This encodes CASMGADSYEQYF. The chain carries TRBV28 and TRBJ2-7; D is possibly TRBD1 (6 bases). Germline V CDR1 and CDR2: MDHEN, SYDVKM. With 7 bases removed from V and 0 bases from J, the gap between germline ends came to 10 bases. The CDR3 has 13 amino acids.

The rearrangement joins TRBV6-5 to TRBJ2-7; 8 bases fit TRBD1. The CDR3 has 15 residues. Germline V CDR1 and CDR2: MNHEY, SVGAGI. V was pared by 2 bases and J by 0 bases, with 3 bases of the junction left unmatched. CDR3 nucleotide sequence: TGTGCCAGCAGTTACAGGACAGGGACCTCCTACGAGCAGTACTTC. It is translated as CASSYRTGTSYEQYF.

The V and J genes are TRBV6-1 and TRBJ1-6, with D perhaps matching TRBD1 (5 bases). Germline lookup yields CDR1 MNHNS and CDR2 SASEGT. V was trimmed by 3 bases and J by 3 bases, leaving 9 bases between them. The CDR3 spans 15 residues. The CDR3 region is CASSDGGSYNSPLHF. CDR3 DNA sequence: TGTGCCAGCAGTGATGGGGGGAGCTATAATTCACCCCTCCACTTT.

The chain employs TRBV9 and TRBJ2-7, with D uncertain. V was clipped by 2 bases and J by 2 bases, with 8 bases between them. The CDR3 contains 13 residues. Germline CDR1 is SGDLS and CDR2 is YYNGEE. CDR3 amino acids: CASSVAGPYEQYF. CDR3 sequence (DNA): TGTGCCAGCAGCGTGGCTGGTCCCTACGAGCAGTACTTC.

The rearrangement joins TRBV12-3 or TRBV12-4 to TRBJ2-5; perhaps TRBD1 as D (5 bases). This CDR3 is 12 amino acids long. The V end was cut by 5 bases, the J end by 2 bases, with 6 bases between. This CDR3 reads CASSRQQETQYF. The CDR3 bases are TGTGCCAGCAGTCGACAGCAAGAGACCCAGTACTTC.

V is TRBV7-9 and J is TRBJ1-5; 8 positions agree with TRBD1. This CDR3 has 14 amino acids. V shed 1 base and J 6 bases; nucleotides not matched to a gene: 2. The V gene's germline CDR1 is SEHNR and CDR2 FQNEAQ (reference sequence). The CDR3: CASSLDTGGQPQHF. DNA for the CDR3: TGTGCCAGCAGCTTAGATACAGGGGGTCAGCCCCAGCATTTT.

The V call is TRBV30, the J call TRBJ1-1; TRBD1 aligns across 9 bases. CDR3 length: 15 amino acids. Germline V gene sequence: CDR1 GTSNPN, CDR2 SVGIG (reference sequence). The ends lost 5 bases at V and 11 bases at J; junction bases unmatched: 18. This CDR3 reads CAWAAIGTGKFRAFF. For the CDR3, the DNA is TGTGCCTGGGCTGCAATTGGGACAGGGAAGTTTAGGGCTTTCTTT.

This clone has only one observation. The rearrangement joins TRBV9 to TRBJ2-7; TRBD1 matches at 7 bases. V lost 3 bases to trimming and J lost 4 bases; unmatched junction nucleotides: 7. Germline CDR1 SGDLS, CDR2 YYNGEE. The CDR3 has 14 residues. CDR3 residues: CASSAKGGLYEQYF. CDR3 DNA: TGTGCCAGCAGCGCAAAAGGGGGCCTTTACGAGCAGTACTTC.

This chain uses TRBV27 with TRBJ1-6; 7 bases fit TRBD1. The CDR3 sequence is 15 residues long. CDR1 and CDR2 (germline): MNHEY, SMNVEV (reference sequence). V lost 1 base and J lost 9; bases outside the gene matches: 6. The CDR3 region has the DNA TGTGCCAGCAGTTTATGGCAGGGGGTCTCTTCACCCCTCCACTTT. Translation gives CASSLWQGVSSPLHF.

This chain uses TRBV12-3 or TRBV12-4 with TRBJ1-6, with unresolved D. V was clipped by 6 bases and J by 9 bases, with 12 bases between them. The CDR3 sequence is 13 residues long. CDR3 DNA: TGTGCCAGCAGCGGCCCCCGGGTTTCACCCCTCCACTTT. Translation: CASSGPRVSPLHF.

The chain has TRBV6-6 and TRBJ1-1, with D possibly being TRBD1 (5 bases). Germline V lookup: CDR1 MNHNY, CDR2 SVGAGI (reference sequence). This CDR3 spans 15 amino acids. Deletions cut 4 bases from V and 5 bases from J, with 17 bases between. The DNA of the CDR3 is TGTGCCAGCAGTTCGAGGATGGGGGGATGGACTGAAGCTTTCTTT. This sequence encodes CASSSRMGGWTEAFF.

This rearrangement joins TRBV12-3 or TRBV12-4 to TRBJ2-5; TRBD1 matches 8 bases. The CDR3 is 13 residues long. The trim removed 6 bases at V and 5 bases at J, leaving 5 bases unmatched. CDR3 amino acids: CASRAGGWETQYF. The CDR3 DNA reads TGTGCCAGCAGAGCAGGGGGCTGGGAGACCCAGTACTTC.

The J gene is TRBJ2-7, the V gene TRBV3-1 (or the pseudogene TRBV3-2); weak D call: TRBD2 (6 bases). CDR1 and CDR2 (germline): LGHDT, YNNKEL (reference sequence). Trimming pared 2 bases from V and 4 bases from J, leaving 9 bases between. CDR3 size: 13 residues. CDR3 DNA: TGTGCCAGCAGCCAACTGGGGAGGTACGAGCAGTACTTC. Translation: CASSQLGRYEQYF.

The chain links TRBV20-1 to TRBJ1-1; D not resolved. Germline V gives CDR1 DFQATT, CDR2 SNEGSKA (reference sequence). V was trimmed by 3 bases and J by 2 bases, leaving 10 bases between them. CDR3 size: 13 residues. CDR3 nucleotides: TGCAGTGCTAGTCCTACCGCTAACACTGAAGCTTTCTTT. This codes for CSASPTANTEAFF.

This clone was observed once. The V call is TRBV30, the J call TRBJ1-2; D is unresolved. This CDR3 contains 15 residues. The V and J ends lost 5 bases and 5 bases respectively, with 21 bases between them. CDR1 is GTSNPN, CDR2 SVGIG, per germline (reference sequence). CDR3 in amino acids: CAWGAYPDYPYGYTF. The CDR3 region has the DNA TGTGCCTGGGGTGCCTATCCAGACTACCCTTATGGCTACACCTTC.

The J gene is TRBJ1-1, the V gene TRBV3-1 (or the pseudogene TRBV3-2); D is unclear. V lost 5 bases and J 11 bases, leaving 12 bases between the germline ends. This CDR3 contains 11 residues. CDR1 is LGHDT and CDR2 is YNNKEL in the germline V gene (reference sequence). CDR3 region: CASSGGVQAFF. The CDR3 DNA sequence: TGTGCCAGCAGCGGCGGGGTGCAGGCTTTCTTT.